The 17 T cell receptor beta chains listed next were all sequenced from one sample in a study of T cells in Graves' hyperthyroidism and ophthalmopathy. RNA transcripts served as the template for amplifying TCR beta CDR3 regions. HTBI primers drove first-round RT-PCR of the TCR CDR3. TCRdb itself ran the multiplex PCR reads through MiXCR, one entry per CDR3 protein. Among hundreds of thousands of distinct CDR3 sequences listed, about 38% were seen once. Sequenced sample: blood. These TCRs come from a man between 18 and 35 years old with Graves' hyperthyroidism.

In DNA form, the CDR3 reads TGCAGCGTCCGGGAGCCGCTCACAGATACGCAGTATTTT. This encodes CSVREPLTDTQYF. V and J are TRBV29-1 and TRBJ2-3, with a possible D match to TRBD2 (6 bases). V lost 6 bases to trimming and J lost 2 bases, with 12 bases between them. The CDR3 runs 13 residues. From germline, CDR1 is SQVTM and CDR2 ANQGSEA.

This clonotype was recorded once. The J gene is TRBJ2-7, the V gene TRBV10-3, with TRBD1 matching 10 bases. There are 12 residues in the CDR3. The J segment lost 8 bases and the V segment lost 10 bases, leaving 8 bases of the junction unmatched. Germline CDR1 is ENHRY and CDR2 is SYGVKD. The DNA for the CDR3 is TGTGCCAGCACCGGGACAGGGGTCCAGCAGTACTTC. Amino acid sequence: CASTGTGVQQYF.

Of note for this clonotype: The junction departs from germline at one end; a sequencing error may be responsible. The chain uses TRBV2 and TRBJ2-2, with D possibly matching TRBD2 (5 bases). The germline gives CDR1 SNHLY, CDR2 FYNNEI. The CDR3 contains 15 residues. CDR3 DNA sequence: TGTGCCAGCAGTGAAGCGAGCGGCTACACCGGGGAGCTGCTTTTT. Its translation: CASSEASGYTGELLF. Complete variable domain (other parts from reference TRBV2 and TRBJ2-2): EPEVTQTPSHQVTQMGQEVILRCVPISNHLYFYWYRQILGQKVEFLVSFYNNEISEKSEIFDDQFSVERPDGSNFTLKIRSTKLEDSAMYFCASSEASGYTGELLFGEGSRLTVL.

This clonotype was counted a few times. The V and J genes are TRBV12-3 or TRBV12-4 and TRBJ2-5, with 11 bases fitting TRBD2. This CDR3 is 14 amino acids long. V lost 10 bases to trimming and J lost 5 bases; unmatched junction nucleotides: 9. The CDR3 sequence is CATGVAGGRETQYF. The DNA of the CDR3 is TGTGCCACAGGGGTAGCGGGGGGGCGTGAGACCCAGTACTTC.

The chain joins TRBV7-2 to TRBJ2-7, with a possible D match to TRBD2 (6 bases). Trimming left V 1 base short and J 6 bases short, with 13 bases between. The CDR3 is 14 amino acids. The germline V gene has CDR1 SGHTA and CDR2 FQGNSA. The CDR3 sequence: CASSLGGGGVEQYF. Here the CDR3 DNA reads TGTGCCAGCAGCTTAGGGGGCGGAGGGGTCGAGCAGTACTTC.

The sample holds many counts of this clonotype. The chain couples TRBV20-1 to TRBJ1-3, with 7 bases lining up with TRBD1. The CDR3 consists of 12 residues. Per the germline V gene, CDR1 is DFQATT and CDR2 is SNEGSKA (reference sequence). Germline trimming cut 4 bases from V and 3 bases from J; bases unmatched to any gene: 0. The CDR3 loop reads CSANRGGNTIYF. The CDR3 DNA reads TGCAGTGCTAACAGGGGTGGAAACACCATATATTTT.

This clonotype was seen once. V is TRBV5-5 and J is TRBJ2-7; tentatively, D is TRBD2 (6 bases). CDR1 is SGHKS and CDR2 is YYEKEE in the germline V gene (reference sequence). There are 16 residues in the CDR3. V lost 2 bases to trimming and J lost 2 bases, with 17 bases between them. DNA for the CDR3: TGTGCCAGCAGCTTCTTCCGCGGGGTTGGGGCCTACGAGCAGTACTTC. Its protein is CASSFFRGVGAYEQYF.

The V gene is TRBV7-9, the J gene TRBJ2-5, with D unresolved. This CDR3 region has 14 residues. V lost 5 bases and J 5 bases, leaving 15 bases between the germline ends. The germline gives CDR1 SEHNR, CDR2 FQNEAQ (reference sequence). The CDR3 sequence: CASSQGISSETQYF. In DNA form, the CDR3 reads TGTGCCAGCAGCCAAGGCATCAGCAGCGAGACCCAGTACTTC. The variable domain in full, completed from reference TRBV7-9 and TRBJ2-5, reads DTGVSQNPRHKITKRGQNVTFRCDPISEHNRLYWYRQTLGQGPEFLTYFQNEAQLEKSRLLSDRFSAERPKGSFSTLEIQRTEQGDSAMYLCASSQGISSETQYFGPGTRLLVL.

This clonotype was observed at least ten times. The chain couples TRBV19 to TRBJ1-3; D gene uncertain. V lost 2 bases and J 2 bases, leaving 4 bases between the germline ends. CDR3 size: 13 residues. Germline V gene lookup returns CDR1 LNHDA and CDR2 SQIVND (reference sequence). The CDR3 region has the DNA TGTGCCAGTAGTATAATGACTGGAAACACCATATATTTT. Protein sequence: CASSIMTGNTIYF.

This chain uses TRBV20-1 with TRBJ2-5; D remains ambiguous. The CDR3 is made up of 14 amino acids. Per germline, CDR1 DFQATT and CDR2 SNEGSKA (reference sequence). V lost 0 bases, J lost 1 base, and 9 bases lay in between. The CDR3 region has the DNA TGCAGTGCTAGAGATTTGCTAGTCCAAGAGACCCAGTACTTC. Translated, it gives CSARDLLVQETQYF.

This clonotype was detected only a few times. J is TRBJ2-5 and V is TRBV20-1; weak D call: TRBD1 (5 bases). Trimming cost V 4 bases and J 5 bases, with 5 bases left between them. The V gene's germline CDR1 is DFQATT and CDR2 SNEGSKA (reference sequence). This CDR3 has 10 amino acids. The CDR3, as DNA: TGCAGTGCTAACAGGGAGACCCAGTACTTC. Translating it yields CSANRETQYF.

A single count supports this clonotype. This CDR3 reads CASSYIGQSYLNTEAFF. The CDR3 DNA reads TGTGCCAGCAGTTACATAGGACAAAGCTACTTGAACACTGAAGCTTTCTTT. The V gene is TRBV6-5, the J gene TRBJ1-1, with D perhaps matching TRBD1 (5 bases). Trimming took 2 bases from V and 0 from J, leaving 16 bases between them. Looked up from germline, CDR1 is MNHEY and CDR2 is SVGAGI. The CDR3 is 17 residues long.

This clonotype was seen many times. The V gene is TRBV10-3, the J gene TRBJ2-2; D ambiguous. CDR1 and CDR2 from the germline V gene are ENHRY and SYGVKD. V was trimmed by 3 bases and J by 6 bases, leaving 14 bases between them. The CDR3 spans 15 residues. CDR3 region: CAISDLGSSSGELFF. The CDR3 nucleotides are TGTGCCATCAGTGATCTGGGTTCTTCCTCCGGGGAGCTGTTTTTT.

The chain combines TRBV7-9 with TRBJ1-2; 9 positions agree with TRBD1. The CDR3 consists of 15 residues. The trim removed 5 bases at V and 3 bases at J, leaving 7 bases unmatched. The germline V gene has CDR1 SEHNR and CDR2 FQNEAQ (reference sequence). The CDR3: CASSPRTGVDYGYTF. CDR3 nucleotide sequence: TGTGCCAGCAGCCCCCGGACAGGGGTCGACTATGGCTACACCTTC.

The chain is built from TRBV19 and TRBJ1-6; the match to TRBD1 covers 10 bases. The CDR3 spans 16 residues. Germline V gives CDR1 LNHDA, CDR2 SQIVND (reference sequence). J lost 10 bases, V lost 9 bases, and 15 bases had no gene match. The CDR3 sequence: CASSRGTGVRGSPLHF. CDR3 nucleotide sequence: TGTGCCAGCTCGAGGGGGACAGGGGTCCGAGGGTCACCCCTCCACTTT.

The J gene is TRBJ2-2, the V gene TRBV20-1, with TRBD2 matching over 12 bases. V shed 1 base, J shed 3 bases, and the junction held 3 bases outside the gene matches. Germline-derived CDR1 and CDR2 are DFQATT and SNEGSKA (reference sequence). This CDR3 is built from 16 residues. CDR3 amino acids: CSARGLAGEYTGELFF. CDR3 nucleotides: TGCAGTGCTAGAGGACTAGCGGGAGAGTACACCGGGGAGCTGTTTTTT.

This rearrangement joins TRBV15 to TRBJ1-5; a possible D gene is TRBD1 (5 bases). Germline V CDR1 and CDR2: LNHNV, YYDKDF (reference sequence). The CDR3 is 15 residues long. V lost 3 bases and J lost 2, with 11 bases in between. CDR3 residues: CATSSGRGGNQPQHF. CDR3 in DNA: TGTGCCACCAGCAGCGGACGAGGGGGCAATCAGCCCCAGCATTTT.